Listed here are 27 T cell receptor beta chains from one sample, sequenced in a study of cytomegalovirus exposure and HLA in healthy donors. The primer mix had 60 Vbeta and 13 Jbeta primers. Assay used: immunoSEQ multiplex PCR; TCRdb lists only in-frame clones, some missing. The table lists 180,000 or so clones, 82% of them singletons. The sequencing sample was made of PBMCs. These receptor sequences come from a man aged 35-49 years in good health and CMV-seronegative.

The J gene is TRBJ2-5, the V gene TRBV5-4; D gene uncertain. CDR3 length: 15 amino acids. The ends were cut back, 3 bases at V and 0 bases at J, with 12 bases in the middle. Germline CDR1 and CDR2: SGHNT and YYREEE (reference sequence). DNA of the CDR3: TGTGCCAGCAGCTGGGCAGGATCCCACCAAGAGACCCAGTACTTC. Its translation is CASSWAGSHQETQYF.

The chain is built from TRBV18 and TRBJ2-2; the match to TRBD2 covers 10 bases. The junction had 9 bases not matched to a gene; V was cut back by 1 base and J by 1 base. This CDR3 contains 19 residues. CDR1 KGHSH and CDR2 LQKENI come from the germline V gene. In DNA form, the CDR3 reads TGTGCCAGCTCACCACGTATCGCTAGCGGGAGCGGGAACACCGGGGAGCTGTTTTTT. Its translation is CASSPRIASGSGNTGELFF.

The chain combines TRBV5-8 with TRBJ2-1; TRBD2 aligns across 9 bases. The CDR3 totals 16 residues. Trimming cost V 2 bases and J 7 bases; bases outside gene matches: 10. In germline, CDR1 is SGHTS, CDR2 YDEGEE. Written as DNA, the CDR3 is TGTGCCAGCAGCTTTTGGGGCGGGGGGGTTAAAAATGAGCAGTTCTTC. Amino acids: CASSFWGGGVKNEQFF.

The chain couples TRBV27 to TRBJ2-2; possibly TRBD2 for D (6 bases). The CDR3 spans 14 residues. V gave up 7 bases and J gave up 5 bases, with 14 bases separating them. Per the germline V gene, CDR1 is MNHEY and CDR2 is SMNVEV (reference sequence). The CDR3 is CASTGAGGTGELFF. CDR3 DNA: TGTGCCAGCACGGGCGCCGGGGGTACCGGGGAGCTGTTTTTT.

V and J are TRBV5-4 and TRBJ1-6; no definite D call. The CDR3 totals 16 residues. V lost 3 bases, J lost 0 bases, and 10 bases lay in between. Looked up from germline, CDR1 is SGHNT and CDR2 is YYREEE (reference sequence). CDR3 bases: TGTGCCAGCAGCTCGGGAGTAGGCTCCTATAATTCACCCCTCCACTTT. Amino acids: CASSSGVGSYNSPLHF.

DNA for the CDR3: TGCGCCAGCAGCGAGGGAGCGGGAAGCACAGATACGCAGTATTTT. Its protein is CASSEGAGSTDTQYF. The chain combines TRBV4-1 with TRBJ2-3, with 7 positions matching TRBD2. CDR3 length: 15 amino acids. Trimming removed 5 bases from V and 0 bases from J; junction bases left unmatched: 5. The germline V gene has CDR1 MGHRA and CDR2 YSYEKL.

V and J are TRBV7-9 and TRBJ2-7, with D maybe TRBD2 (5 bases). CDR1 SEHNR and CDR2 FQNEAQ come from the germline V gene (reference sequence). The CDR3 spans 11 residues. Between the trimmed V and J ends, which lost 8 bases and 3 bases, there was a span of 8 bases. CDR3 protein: CASFEGYEQYF. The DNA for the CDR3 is TGTGCCAGCTTTGAGGGCTACGAGCAGTACTTC.

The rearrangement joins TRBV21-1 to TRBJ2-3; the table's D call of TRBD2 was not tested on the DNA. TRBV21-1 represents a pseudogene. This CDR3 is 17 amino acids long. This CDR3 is CASLEGTSGCPTDTQYF. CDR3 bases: TGTGCCAGCTTGGAGGGTACTTCGGGTTGCCCCACAGATACGCAGTATTTT.

The CDR3 nucleotides are TGCGCCAGCAGCTTAGAGGGCACAGTGAACACTGAAGCTTTCTTT. Translation gives CASSLEGTVNTEAFF. This chain links TRBV5-1 with TRBJ1-1, with D hard to call. The CDR3 loop spans 15 amino acids. V was cut by 2 bases and J by 0 bases, with 11 bases left in between. Germline-derived CDR1 and CDR2 are SGHRS and YFSETQ.

Here the CDR3 DNA reads TGTGCCAGCAGCCCACCTAATGACTTTGGGGAGTACACCTTC. Its translation is CASSPPNDFGEYTF. The chain has TRBV11-2 and TRBJ1-2; D is undetermined. The V end lost 5 bases, the J end lost 11 bases, and 21 bases lay between the germline ends. The CDR3 has 14 amino acids. Germline CDR1 is SGHAT and CDR2 is FQNNGV.

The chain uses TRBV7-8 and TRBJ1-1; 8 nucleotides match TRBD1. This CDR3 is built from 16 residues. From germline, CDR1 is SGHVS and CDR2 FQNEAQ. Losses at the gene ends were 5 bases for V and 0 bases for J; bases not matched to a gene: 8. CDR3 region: CASSVPGTGLNTEAFF. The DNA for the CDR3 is TGTGCCAGCAGCGTACCCGGGACAGGACTGAACACTGAAGCTTTCTTT.

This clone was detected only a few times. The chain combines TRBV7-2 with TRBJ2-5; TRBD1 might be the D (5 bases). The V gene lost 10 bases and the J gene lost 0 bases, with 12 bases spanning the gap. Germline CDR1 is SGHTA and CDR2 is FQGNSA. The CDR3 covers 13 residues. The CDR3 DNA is TGTGCCACAAGCAGGGTTTACCAAGAGACCCAGTACTTC. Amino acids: CATSRVYQETQYF.

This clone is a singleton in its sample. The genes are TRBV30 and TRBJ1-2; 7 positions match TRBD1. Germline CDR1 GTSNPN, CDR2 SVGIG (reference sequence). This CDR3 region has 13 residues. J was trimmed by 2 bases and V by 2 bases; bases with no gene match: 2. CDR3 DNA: TGTGCCTGGAGTCGGGGACAGAACTATGGCTACACCTTC. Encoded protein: CAWSRGQNYGYTF.

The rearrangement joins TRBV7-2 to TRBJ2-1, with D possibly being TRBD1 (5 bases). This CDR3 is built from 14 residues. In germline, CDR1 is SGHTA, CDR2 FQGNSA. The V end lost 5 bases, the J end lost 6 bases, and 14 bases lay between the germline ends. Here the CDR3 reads CASSGTGFLNEQFF. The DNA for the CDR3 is TGTGCCAGCAGCGGAACAGGATTCCTCAATGAGCAGTTCTTC.

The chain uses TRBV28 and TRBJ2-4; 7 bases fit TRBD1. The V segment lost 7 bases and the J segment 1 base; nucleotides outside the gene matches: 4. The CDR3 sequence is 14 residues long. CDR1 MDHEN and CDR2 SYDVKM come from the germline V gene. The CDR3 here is CASNLQGAKNIQYF. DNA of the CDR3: TGTGCCAGCAATCTACAGGGGGCCAAAAACATTCAGTACTTC.

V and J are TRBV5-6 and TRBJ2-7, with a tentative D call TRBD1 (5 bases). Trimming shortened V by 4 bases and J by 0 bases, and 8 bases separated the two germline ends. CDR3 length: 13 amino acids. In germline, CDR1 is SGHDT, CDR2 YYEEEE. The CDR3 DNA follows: TGTGCCAGCAGCCGACAGAACTCCTACGAGCAGTACTTC. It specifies CASSRQNSYEQYF.

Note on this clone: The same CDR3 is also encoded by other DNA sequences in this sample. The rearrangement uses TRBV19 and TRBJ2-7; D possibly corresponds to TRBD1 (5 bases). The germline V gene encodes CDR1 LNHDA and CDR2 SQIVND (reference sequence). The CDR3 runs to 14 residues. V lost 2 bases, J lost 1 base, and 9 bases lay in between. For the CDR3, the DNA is TGTGCCAGTAGTATACGTGACAGATCCTACGAGCAGTACTTC. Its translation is CASSIRDRSYEQYF.

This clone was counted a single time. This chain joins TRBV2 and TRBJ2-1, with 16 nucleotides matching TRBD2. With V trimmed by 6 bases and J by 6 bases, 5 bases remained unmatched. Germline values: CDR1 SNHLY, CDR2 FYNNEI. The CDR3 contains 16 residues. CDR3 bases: TGTGCCAGCAGGGGACTAGCGGGAGGGAAGGGCAATGAGCAGTTCTTC. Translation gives CASRGLAGGKGNEQFF.

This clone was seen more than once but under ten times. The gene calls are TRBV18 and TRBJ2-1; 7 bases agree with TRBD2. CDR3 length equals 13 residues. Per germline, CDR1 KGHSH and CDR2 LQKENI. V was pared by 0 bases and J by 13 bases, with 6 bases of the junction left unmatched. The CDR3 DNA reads TGTGCCAGCTCACCACCGCCGGGGGGAGTACAGTTCTTC. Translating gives CASSPPPGGVQFF. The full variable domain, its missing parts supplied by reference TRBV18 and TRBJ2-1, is NAGVMQNPRHLVRRRGQEARLRCSPMKGHSHVYWYRQLPEEGLKFMVYLQKENIIDESGMPKERFSAEFPKEGPSILRIQQVVRGDSAAYFCASSPPPGGVQFFGPGTRLTVL.

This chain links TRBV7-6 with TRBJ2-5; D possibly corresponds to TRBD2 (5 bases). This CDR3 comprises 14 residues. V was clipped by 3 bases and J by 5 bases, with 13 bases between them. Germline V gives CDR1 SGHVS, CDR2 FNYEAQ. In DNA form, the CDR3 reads TGTGCCAGCAGCTTGAGCGGTCAGAGGGAGACCCAGTACTTC. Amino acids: CASSLSGQRETQYF.

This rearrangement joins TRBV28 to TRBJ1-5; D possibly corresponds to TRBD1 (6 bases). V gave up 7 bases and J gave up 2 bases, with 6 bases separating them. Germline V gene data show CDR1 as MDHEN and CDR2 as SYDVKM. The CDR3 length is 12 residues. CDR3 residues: CASTGGNQPQHF. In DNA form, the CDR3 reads TGTGCCAGCACAGGGGGCAATCAGCCCCAGCATTTT.

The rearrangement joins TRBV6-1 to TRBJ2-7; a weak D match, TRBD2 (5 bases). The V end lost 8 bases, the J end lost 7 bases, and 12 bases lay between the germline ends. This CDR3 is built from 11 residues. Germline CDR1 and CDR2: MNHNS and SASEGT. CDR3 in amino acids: CASAGQREQYF. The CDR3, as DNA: TGTGCCAGCGCGGGCCAAAGGGAGCAGTACTTC.

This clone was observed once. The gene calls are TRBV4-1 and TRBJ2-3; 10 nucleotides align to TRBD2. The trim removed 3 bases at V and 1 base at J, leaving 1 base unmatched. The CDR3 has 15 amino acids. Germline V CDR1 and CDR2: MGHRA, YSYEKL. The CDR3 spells CASSQLAGGTDTQYF. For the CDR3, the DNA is TGCGCCAGCAGCCAGCTAGCGGGGGGCACAGATACGCAGTATTTT.

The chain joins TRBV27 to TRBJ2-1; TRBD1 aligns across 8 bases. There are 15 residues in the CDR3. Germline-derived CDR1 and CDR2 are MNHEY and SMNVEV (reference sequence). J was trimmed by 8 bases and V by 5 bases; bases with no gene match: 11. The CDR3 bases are TGTGCCAGCAGTGCACGACAGGGGCAGCTGTATGAGCAGTTCTTC. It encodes CASSARQGQLYEQFF.

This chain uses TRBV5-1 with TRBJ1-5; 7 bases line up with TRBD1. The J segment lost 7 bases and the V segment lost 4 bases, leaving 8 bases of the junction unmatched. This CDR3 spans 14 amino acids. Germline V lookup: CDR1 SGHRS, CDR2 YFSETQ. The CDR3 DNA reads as TGCGCCAGCAGCCCTGGGACAGAAATACAGCCCCAGCATTTT. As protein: CASSPGTEIQPQHF.

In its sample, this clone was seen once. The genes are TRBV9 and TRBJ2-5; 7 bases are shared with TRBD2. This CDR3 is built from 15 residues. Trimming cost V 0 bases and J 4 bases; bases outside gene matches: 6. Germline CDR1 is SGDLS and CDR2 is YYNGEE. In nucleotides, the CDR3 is TGTGCCAGCAGCGTAGGTCTAGCGGTGGGAGAGACCCAGTACTTC. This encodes CASSVGLAVGETQYF. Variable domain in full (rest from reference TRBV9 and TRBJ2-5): DSGVTQTPKHLITATGQRVTLRCSPRSGDLSVYWYQQSLDQGLQFLIQYYNGEERAKGNILERFSAQQFPDLHSELNLSSLELGDSALYFCASSVGLAVGETQYFGPGTRLLVL.

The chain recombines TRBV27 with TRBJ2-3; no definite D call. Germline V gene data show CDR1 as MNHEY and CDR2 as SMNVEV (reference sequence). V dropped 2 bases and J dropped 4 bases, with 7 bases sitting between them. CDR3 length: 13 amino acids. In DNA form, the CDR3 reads TGTGCCAGCAGTTTAGTCCGCGCAGATACGCAGTATTTT. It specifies CASSLVRADTQYF.